One sample yielded the 10 T cell receptor beta chains listed below, sequenced in a study of blood T cell repertoires in COVID-19 (TCRdb year 2020). The library was produced with the immunoSEQ multiplex PCR assay. In TCRdb, the immuneACCESS table is reduced to in-frame sequences with V and J assigned. These tables do not hold every clone; where another copy was compared, an unresolved V gene accounts for under half, and the others remain unexplained. Counted in this sample were some 80,000 clones; 88% of them appeared once. Jointly, the top ten make up about 21% of the sample. Material: peripheral blood. These receptors all stem from a human donor in a cohort sampled during active COVID-19.

V gene TRBV11-2 combines with J gene TRBJ1-6; possibly TRBD1 for D (5 bases). This CDR3 has 15 residues. Germline lookup yields CDR1 SGHAT and CDR2 FQNNGV. V was cut by 3 bases and J by 0 bases, with 6 bases left in between. The CDR3 sequence is CASSLTDSYNSPLHF. As DNA, the CDR3 is TGTGCCAGCAGCTTGACAGACTCCTATAATTCACCCCTCCACTTT.

This clone was detected once. V usage is TRBV4-2 and J usage is TRBJ2-7, with 7 positions matching TRBD2. This CDR3 has 15 amino acids. Germline-derived CDR1 and CDR2 are LGHNA and YNFKEQ. The V and J ends lost 1 base and 3 bases, in that order; junction bases with no gene match: 6. Here the CDR3 DNA reads TGTGCCAGCAGCCAAGGGGAGGGCGGAAACTACGAGCAGTACTTC. Translating it yields CASSQGEGGNYEQYF.

This chain connects TRBV4-1 to TRBJ2-7; D is uncertain. The CDR3 is 16 residues long. Trimming removed 3 bases from V and 0 bases from J, with 15 bases in between. From germline, CDR1 is MGHRA and CDR2 YSYEKL. The CDR3 sequence is CASSHLERRSSYEQYF. In DNA form, the CDR3 reads TGCGCCAGCAGCCATTTGGAGCGCCGAAGCTCCTACGAGCAGTACTTC.

Here the CDR3 DNA reads TGCGCCAGCAGCGTCGGACAGTCCTACAATGAGCAGTTCTTC. This codes for CASSVGQSYNEQFF. The genes are TRBV10-1 and TRBJ2-1; tentative D call: TRBD1 (6 bases). The CDR3 consists of 14 residues. The germline V gene encodes CDR1 WNHNN and CDR2 SYGVQD (reference sequence). V lost 6 bases and J lost 1, with 10 bases in between.

The chain links TRBV5-1 to TRBJ2-5, with 10 nucleotides matching TRBD2. Looked up from germline, CDR1 is SGHRS and CDR2 is YFSETQ. The CDR3 extends over 15 amino acids. J lost 4 bases, V lost 2 bases, and 5 bases had no gene match. DNA of the CDR3: TGCGCCAGCAGCTTTAGCGGGGGGAAAGGAGAGACCCAGTACTTC. Protein: CASSFSGGKGETQYF. The variable domain in full, with the rest retrieved from reference TRBV5-1 and TRBJ2-5, is KAGVTQTPRYLIKTRGQQVTLSCSPISGHRSVSWYQQTPGQGLQFLFEYFSETQRNKGNFPGRFSGRQFSNSRSEMNVSTLELGDSALYLCASSFSGGKGETQYFGPGTRLLVL.

In this sample, this clone turned up once. J is TRBJ2-5 and V is TRBV5-1; 10 nucleotides align to TRBD2. V lost 1 base to trimming and J lost 4 bases; unmatched junction nucleotides: 7. CDR1 is SGHRS, CDR2 YFSETQ, per germline. This CDR3 comprises 16 residues. This chain's CDR3 is CASSLWASGSGETQYF. The CDR3, as DNA: TGCGCCAGCAGCTTGTGGGCTAGCGGGAGCGGAGAGACCCAGTACTTC.

V usage is TRBV6-2 or TRBV6-3 and J usage is TRBJ2-2; a possible D gene is TRBD2 (6 bases). Germline V gene data show CDR1 as MNHEY and CDR2 as SVGEGT. Trimming cost V 0 bases and J 5 bases, with 7 bases left between them. This CDR3 spans 14 amino acids. CDR3 bases: TGTGCCAGCAGTTACTCGACTAGGACCGGGGAGCTGTTTTTT. Translated: CASSYSTRTGELFF.

The chain recombines TRBV5-1 with TRBJ2-7; the match to TRBD2 covers 13 bases. Germline V gives CDR1 SGHRS, CDR2 YFSETQ. V lost 0 bases, J lost 2 bases, and 5 bases stayed unmatched. This CDR3 spans 17 amino acids. The CDR3 nucleotides are TGCGCCAGCAGCTTGGCCTCGACTAGCGGGAGGCCCTACGAGCAGTACTTC. Amino acid sequence: CASSLASTSGRPYEQYF.

This chain connects TRBV19 to TRBJ1-2; TRBD1 matches 9 bases. Germline assignment: CDR1 LNHDA and CDR2 SQIVND (reference sequence). The CDR3 runs 18 residues. V lost 1 base, J lost 4 bases, and 13 bases stayed unmatched. The CDR3 spells CASSIGSPGQGTIYGYTF. In DNA form, the CDR3 reads TGTGCCAGTAGTATAGGATCCCCGGGACAGGGAACCATCTATGGCTACACCTTC.

This sequence joins TRBV3-1 (or the pseudogene TRBV3-2) and TRBJ2-4; 7 bases align to TRBD2. V shed 4 bases and J 6 bases; nucleotides not matched to a gene: 15. Germline CDR1 reads LGHDT; CDR2 reads YNNKEL (reference sequence). There are 17 residues in the CDR3. Written as DNA, the CDR3 is TGTGCCAGCAGCCTAACCGGGACTCCAGTAGCGGGAAACATTCAGTACTTC. It translates to CASSLTGTPVAGNIQYF.